This T cell receptor beta chain derives from a study of metastatic and nonmetastatic thyroid tumors. In the study overall: Samples came from malignant and benign thyroid patients, and repertoires were compared across blood and tumor or nodule tissue.

Per the authors' pipeline: The authors used CDR3 differences across clinicopathological groups to build a distant-metastasis classifier for papillary thyroid cancer. TCRdb re-called clones from the PCR reads using MiXCR. The V and J calls reflect TCRdb's pipeline rather than the authors' work. The top ten clones hold approximately 12% of a sample with about 23,000 clones, about 24% of them seen once. Patients underwent thyroid surgery, and none had received any treatment before it. Overall study results and limits: In blood and tumor, TCR beta diversity was reportedly significantly higher in malignant thyroid tumors than in benign nodules.

Note on this clone: What it binds is not known. A junction end diverges from the germline sequence, so it may reflect a read error.

Germline V CDR1 and CDR2: SEHNR, FQNEAQ (reference sequence). The CDR3 contains 13 residues. The source is a male donor with papillary thyroid cancer or a benign thyroid nodule (not recorded which). Some clones in this sample may be carry-over from other donors' samples. The V and J genes are TRBV7-9 and TRBJ2-1, with 7 bases fitting TRBD2. Material for sequencing was tumor tissue. This CDR3 is CAISFGLVSDQFF. The CDR3, as DNA: TGTGCCATCAGCTTCGGACTAGTTTCTGATCAGTTCTTC.